This T cell receptor beta chain was captured by sequencing in a study of blood T cell repertoires in COVID-19. Overall study context: Spain, Italy and the United States supplied samples that represented acute and convalescent COVID-19. PBMCs, B-cell-depleted T cells, or T cells provided the cDNA or gDNA that made up the material.

V lost 1 base, J lost 7 bases, and 17 bases lay in between. Germline V gene sequence: CDR1 SGHNT, CDR2 YENEEA. CDR3 length: 16 residues. Assay: immunoSEQ multiplex PCR; the TCRdb copy retains only in-frame clones and omits some. Of about 160,000 clones detected, just over 90% appear once; the ten largest clones hold about 2%. The sequence was obtained from a man aged 18 to 30 with acute or convalescent COVID-19. The specimen sequenced was peripheral blood. J is TRBJ2-1 and V is TRBV11-3; a weak D match, TRBD2 (7 bases). The CDR3 DNA is TGTGCCAGCAGCTTAGGTTTCCAGGGAGGGGGAAATGAGCAGTTCTTC. Encoded protein: CASSLGFQGGGNEQFF.